One and the same sample provided the 10 T cell receptor beta chains below, sequenced in a study of human T cells and chemical hapten exposure. Each CDR3 protein gets one entry after TCRdb re-called the RACE reads with MiXCR. The repertoire includes 30,000 to 50,000 distinct CDR3 sequences, approximately 12% of them detected once, and roughly 2.5% sits in the top ten. The time point was: patch test 3, about 24 weeks after DPC sensitization. As to treatment: therapeutic diphenylcyclopropenone sensitization with weekly scalp DPC. Extraction yielded total RNA from whole blood (unfractionated). The sequenced sample was whole blood, obtained in connection with sensitization to the hapten diphenylcyclopropenone (DPC). The receptors derive from a woman aged 40-49 years with alopecia areata. Some clones in this sample may be carry-over from other donors' samples.

This clonotype was counted ten times or more. The V call is TRBV11-2, the J call TRBJ1-6; D unresolved. This CDR3 has 17 residues. CDR1 and CDR2 from the germline V gene are SGHAT and FQNNGV. V was cut by 3 bases and J by 0 bases, with 12 bases left in between. The CDR3, as DNA: TGTGCCAGCAGCTTGAGACTCCTGAGCTCCTATAATTCACCCCTCCACTTT. This sequence encodes CASSLRLLSSYNSPLHF.

This chain connects TRBV6-5 to TRBJ1-2, with 7 bases identical to TRBD1. The CDR3 covers 14 residues. CDR1 is MNHEY and CDR2 is SVGAGI in the germline V gene. Trimming took 4 bases from V and 8 from J; bases not matched to a gene: 10. The CDR3 here is CASSSRTGVKGYTF. DNA for the CDR3: TGTGCCAGCAGTTCCCGTACAGGGGTTAAAGGCTACACCTTC.

This clonotype was detected ten times or more. This sequence joins TRBV11-2 and TRBJ2-7, with D perhaps matching TRBD2 (5 bases). CDR3 length: 13 amino acids. V was shortened by 5 bases and J by 4 bases, with 12 bases between the two germline ends. The germline CDR1 and CDR2 sequences are SGHAT and FQNNGV. Here the CDR3 DNA reads TGTGCCAGCAGCCCCCCGGGGAGTTACGAGCAGTACTTC. This translates into CASSPPGSYEQYF.

In this sample, this clonotype turned up many times. J is TRBJ2-5 and V is TRBV28; perhaps TRBD2 as D (5 bases). Germline V gives CDR1 MDHEN, CDR2 SYDVKM. The CDR3 contains 15 residues. Trimming removed 11 bases from V and 2 bases from J, with 21 bases in between. This CDR3 reads CASGKAPLTQETQYF. The DNA of the CDR3 is TGTGCCTCCGGGAAGGCACCACTTACACAAGAGACCCAGTACTTC.

The V and J genes are TRBV29-1 and TRBJ2-2, with 8 bases that match TRBD1. V trimming: 7 bases; J trimming: 0 bases; junction bases outside the gene matches: 4. Germline V CDR1 and CDR2: SQVTM, ANQGSEA. This CDR3 is built from 14 residues. CDR3 nucleotide sequence: TGCAGCGGGGGACAGGCATCGAACACCGGGGAGCTGTTTTTT. It translates to CSGGQASNTGELFF.

The chain couples TRBV29-1 to TRBJ1-6; D is unclear. CDR1 and CDR2 (germline): SQVTM, ANQGSEA. This CDR3 is built from 12 residues. V lost 4 bases and J lost 7, with 8 bases in between. CDR3 in DNA: TGCAGCGTTGGGGAGGGAAATTCACCCCTCCACTTT. This encodes CSVGEGNSPLHF.

The CDR3 DNA is TGCGCCAGCAGCCAAGAAATTTTACGAAAACAGGAGACCCAGTACTTC. It translates to CASSQEILRKQETQYF. The V gene is TRBV4-1, the J gene TRBJ2-5; D gene ambiguous. With 0 bases removed from V and 5 bases from J, the gap between germline ends came to 16 bases. The CDR3 has 16 amino acids. The germline V gene encodes CDR1 MGHRA and CDR2 YSYEKL.

V and J are TRBV28 and TRBJ2-7, with 11 bases aligning to TRBD1. CDR3 size: 14 residues. V lost 6 bases, J lost 7 bases, and 8 bases stayed unmatched. CDR1 is MDHEN, CDR2 SYDVKM, per germline. CDR3 amino acids: CASSYGTGGGEQYF. The CDR3 DNA reads TGTGCCAGCAGCTATGGGACAGGGGGTGGAGAGCAGTACTTC.

This clonotype has a count of ten or more. The CDR3 reads CSVGPVFNEQFF. The CDR3 DNA reads TGCAGCGTTGGGCCAGTGTTTAATGAGCAGTTCTTC. V usage is TRBV29-1 and J usage is TRBJ2-1; D is ambiguous. Germline CDR1 SQVTM, CDR2 ANQGSEA. The CDR3 covers 12 residues. V was cut by 4 bases and J by 7 bases, with 11 bases left in between.

This clonotype has just a few counts. The J gene is TRBJ2-1, the V gene TRBV7-6; D gene uncertain. V was trimmed by 1 base and J by 10 bases, leaving 8 bases between them. Germline V gives CDR1 SGHVS, CDR2 FNYEAQ. The CDR3 runs 12 residues. The DNA of the CDR3 is TGTGCCAGCAGCTTAGAGGTCAGAGAGCAGTTCTTC. It yields the protein CASSLEVREQFF.